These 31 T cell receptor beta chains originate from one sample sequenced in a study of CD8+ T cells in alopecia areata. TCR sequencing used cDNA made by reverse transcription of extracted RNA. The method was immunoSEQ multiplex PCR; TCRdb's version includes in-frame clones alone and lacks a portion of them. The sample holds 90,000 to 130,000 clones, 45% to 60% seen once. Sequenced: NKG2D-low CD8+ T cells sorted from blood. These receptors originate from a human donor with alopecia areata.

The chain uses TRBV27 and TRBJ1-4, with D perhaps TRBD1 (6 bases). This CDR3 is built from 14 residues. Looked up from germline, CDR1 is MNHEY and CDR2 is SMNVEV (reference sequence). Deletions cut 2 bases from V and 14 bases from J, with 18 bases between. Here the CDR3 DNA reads TGTGCCAGCAGTTTAGGGGGCGGCAGTTGGAGGCTGTTTTTT. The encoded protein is CASSLGGGSWRLFF.

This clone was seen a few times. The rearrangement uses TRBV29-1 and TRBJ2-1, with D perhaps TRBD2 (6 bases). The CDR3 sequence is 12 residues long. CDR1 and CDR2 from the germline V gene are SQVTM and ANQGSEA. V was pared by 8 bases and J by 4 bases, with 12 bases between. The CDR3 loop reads CSSSGPYNEQFF. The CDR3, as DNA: TGCAGCAGTAGCGGACCTTACAATGAGCAGTTCTTC.

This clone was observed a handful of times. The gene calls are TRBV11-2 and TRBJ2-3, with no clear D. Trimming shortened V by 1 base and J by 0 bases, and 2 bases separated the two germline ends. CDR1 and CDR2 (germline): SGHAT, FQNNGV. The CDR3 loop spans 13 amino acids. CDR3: CASSLASTDTQYF. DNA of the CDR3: TGTGCCAGCAGCTTAGCGAGCACAGATACGCAGTATTTT.

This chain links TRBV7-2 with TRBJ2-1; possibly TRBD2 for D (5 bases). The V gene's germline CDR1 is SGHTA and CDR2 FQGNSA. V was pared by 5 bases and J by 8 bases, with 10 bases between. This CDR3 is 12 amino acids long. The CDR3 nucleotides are TGTGCCAGCAGCCTACTAGTGGATGAGCAGTTCTTC. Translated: CASSLLVDEQFF.

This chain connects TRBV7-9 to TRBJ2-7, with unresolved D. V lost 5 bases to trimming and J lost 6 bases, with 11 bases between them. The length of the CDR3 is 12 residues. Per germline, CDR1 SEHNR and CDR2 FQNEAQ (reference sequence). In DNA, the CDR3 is TGTGCCAGCAGCACAAGTACGGGCGAGCAGTACTTC. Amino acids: CASSTSTGEQYF.

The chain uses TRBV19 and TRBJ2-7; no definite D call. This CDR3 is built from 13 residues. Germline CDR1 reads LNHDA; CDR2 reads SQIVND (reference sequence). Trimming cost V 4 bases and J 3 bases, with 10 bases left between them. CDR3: CASSKGFGYEQYF. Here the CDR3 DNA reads TGTGCCAGTAGTAAAGGTTTCGGCTACGAGCAGTACTTC.

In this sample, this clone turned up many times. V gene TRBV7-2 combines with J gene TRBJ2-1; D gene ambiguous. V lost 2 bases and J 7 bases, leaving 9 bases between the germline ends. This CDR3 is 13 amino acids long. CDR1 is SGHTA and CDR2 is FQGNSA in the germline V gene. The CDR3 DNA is TGTGCCAGCAGCTTACGAAATGTTAATGAGCAGTTCTTC. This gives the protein CASSLRNVNEQFF.

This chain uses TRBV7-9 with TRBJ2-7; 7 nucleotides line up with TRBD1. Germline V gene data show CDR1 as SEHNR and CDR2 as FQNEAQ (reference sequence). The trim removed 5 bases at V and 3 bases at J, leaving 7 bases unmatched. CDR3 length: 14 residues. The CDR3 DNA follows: TGTGCCAGCAGCCCAGAGGGGGACAGCTACGAGCAGTACTTC. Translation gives CASSPEGDSYEQYF.

This CDR3 is CASSYSSQIHQPQHF. As DNA, the CDR3 is TGTGCCAGCAGTTACTCGAGTCAGATCCATCAGCCCCAGCATTTT. This sequence joins TRBV6-5 and TRBJ1-5; D uncertain. This CDR3 has 15 residues. From germline, CDR1 is MNHEY and CDR2 SVGAGI. Trimming removed 0 bases at V and 5 bases at J, with 11 bases between.

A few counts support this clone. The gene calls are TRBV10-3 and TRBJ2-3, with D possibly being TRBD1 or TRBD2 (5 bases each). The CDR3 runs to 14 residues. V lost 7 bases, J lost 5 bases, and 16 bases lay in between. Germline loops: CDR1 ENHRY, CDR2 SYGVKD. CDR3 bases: TGTGCCATCACCCCTGGGGGAGTAGAAGATACGCAGTATTTT. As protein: CAITPGGVEDTQYF.

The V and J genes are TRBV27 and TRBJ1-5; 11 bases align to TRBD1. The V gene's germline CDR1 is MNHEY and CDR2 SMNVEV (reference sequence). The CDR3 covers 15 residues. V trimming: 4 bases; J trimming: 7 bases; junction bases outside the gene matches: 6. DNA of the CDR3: TGTGCCAGCAGTTGGGGGACAGGGGGTGGACAGCCCCAGCATTTT. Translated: CASSWGTGGGQPQHF.

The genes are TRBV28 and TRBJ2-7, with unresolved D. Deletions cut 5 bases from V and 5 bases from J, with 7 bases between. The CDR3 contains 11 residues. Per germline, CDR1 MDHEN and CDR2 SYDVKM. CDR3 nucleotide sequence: TGTGCCAGCAGTAGGACCCACGAGCAGTACTTC. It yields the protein CASSRTHEQYF.

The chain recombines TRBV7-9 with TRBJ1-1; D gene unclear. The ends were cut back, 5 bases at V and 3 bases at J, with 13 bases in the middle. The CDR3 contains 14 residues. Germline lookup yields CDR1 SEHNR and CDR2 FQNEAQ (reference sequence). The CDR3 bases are TGTGCCAGCAGCCGACCAGGCCCCGACACTGAAGCTTTCTTT. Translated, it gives CASSRPGPDTEAFF.

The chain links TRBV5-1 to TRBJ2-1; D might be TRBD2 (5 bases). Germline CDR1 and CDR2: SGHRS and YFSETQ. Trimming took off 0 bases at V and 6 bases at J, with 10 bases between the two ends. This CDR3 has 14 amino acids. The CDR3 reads CASSLGRGSNEQFF. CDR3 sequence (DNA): TGCGCCAGCAGCTTGGGACGGGGAAGCAATGAGCAGTTCTTC.

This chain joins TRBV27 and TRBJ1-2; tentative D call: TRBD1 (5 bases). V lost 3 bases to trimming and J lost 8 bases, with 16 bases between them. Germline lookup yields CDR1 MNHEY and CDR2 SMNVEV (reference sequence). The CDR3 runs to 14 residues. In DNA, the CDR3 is TGTGCCAGCAGTTTGAGGGGCCGCCTTTCAGGCTACACCTTC. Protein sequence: CASSLRGRLSGYTF.

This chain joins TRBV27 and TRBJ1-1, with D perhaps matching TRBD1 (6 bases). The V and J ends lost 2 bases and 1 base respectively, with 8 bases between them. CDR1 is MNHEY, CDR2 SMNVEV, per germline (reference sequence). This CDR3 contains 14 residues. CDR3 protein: CASSLRGANTEAFF. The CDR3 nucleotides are TGTGCCAGCAGTTTACGGGGGGCGAACACTGAAGCTTTCTTT.

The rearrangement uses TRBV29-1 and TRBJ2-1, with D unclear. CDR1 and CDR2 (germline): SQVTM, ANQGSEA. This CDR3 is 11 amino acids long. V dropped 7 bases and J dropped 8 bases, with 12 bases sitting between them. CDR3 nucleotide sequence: TGCAGCGCAACCTATTTGGATGAGCAGTTCTTC. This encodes CSATYLDEQFF.

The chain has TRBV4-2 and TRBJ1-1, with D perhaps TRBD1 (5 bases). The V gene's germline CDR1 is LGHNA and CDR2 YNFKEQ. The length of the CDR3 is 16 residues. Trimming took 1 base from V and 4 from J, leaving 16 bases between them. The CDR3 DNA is TGTGCCAGCAGCCAAGGGAGTTCTTGGGGGGGCACTGAAGCTTTCTTT. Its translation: CASSQGSSWGGTEAFF.

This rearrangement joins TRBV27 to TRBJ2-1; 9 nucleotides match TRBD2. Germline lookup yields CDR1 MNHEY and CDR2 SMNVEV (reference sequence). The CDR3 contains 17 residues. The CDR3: CATASLPPSGTQNEQFF. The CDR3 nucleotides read TGTGCAACAGCATCCCTACCTCCTAGCGGGACACAAAATGAGCAGTTCTTC.

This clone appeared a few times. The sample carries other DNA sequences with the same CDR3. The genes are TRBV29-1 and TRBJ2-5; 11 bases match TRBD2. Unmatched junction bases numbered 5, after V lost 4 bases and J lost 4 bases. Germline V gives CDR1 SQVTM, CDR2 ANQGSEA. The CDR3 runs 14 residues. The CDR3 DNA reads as TGCAGCGTTGTAGCGGGAGGGCCTCGAGAGACCCAGTACTTC. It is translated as CSVVAGGPRETQYF.

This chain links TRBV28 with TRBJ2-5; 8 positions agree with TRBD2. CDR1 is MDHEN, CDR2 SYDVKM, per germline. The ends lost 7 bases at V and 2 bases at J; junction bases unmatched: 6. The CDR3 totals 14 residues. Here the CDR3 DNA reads TGTGCCAGCACCGTCCGGGAGGGACAAGAGACCCAGTACTTC. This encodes CASTVREGQETQYF.

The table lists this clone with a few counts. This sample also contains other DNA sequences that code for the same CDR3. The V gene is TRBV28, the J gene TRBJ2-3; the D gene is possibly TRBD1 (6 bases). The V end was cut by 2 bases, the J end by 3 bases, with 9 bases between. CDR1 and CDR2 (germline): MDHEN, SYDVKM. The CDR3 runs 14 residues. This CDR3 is CASSLGQGTDTQYF. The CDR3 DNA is TGTGCCAGCAGTTTAGGGCAGGGGACAGATACGCAGTATTTT.

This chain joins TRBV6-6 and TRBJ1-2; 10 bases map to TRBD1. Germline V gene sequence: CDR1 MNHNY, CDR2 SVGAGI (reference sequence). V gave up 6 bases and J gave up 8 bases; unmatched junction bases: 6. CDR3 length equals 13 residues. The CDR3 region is CASSDRGLRGYTF. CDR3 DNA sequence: TGTGCCAGCAGCGACAGGGGGCTTAGGGGCTACACCTTC.

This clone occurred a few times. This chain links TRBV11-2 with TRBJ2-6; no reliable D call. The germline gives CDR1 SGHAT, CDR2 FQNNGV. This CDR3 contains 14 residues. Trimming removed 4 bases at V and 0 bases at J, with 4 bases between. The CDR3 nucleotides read TGTGCCAGCAGCTACATCTCTGGGGCCAACGTCCTGACTTTC. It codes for CASSYISGANVLTF.

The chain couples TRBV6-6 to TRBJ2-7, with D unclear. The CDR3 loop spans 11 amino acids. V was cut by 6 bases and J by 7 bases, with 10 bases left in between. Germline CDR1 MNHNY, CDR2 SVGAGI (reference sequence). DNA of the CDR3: TGTGCCAGCAGCCCTGATGCGGAGCAGTACTTC. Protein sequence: CASSPDAEQYF.

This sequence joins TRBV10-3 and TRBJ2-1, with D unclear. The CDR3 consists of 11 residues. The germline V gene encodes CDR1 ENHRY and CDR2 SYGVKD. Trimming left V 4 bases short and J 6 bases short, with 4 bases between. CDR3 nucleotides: TGTGCCATCAGTGGATCCAATGAGCAGTTCTTC. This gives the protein CAISGSNEQFF.

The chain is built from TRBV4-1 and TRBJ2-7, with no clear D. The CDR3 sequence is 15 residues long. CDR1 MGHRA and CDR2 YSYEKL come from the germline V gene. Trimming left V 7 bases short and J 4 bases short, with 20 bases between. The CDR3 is CASTPEKNSAYEQYF. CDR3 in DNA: TGCGCCAGCACCCCAGAGAAAAACAGTGCTTACGAGCAGTACTTC.

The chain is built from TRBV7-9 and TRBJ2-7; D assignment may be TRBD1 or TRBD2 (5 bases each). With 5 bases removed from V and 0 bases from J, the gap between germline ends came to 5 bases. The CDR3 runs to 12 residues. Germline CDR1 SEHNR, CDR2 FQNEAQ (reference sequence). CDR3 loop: CASSGTSYEQYF. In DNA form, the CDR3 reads TGTGCCAGCAGCGGGACCTCCTACGAGCAGTACTTC.

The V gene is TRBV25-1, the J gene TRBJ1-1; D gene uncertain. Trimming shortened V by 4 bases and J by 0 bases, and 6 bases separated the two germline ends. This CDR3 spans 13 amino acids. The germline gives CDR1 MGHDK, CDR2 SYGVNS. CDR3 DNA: TGTGCCAGCAGTGCCCAGGTGAACACTGAAGCTTTCTTT. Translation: CASSAQVNTEAFF.

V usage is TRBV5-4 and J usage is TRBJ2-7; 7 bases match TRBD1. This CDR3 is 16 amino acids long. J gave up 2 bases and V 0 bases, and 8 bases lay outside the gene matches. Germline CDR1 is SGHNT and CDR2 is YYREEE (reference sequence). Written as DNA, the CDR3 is TGTGCCAGCAGCTTGGGGGACAGCCTCGAGACCTACGAGCAGTACTTC. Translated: CASSLGDSLETYEQYF.

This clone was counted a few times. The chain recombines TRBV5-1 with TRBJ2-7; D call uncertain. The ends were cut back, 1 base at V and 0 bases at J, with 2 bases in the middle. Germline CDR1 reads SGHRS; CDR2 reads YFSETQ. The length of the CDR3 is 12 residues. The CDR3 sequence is CASSLTSYEQYF. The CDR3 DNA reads TGCGCCAGCAGCTTGACCTCCTACGAGCAGTACTTC.